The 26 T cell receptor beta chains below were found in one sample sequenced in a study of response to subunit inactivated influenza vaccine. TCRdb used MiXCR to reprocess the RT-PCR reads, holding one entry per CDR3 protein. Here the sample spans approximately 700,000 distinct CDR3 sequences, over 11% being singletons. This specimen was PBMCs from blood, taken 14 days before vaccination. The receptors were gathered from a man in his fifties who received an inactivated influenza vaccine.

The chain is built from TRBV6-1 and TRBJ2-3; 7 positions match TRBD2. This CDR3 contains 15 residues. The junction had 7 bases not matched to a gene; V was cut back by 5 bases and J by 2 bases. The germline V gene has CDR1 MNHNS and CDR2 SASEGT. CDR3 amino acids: CASSKRLANTDTQYF. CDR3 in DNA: TGTGCCAGCAGTAAGCGACTAGCCAACACAGATACGCAGTATTTT.

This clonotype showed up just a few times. This chain's CDR3 is CASSHQGQETQYF. The CDR3 DNA reads TGTGCCAGCAGTCATCAGGGACAAGAGACCCAGTACTTC. The rearrangement joins TRBV5-5 to TRBJ2-5; D might be TRBD1 (5 bases). CDR1 SGHKS and CDR2 YYEKEE come from the germline V gene (reference sequence). V was clipped by 5 bases and J by 2 bases, with 10 bases between them. The CDR3 runs 13 residues.

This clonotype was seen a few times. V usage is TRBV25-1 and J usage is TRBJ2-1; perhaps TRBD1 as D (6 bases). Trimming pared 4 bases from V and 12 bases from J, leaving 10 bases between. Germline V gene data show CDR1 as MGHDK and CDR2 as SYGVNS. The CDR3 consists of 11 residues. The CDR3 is CASSGGRGQFF. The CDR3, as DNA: TGTGCCAGCAGTGGGGGCAGGGGGCAGTTCTTC.

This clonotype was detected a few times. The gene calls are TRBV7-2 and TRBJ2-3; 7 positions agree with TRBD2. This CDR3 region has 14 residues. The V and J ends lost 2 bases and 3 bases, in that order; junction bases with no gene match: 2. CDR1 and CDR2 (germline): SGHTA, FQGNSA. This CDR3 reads CASSLRRGTDTQYF. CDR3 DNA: TGTGCCAGCAGCTTAAGGCGGGGGACAGATACGCAGTATTTT.

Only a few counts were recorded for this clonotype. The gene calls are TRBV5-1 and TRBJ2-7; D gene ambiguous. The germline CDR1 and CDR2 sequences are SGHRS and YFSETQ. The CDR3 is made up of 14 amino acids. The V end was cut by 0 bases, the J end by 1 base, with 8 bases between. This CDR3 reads CASSLDSESYEQYF. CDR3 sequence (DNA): TGCGCCAGCAGCTTGGACTCCGAATCCTACGAGCAGTACTTC.

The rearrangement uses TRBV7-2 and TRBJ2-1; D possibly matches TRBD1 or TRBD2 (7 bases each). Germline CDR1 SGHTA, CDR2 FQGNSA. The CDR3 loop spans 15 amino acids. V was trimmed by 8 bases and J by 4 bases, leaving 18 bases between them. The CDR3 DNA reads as TGTGCCAGCTCTCGGGAGGCAGGGGGGTACAATGAGCAGTTCTTC. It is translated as CASSREAGGYNEQFF.

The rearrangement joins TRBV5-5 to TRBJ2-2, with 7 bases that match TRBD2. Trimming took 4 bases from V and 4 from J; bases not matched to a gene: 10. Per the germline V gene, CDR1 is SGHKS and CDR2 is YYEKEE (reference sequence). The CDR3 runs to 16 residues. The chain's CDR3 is CASSRTSGWVTGELFF. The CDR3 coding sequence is TGTGCCAGCAGCCGGACTAGTGGTTGGGTCACCGGGGAGCTGTTTTTT.

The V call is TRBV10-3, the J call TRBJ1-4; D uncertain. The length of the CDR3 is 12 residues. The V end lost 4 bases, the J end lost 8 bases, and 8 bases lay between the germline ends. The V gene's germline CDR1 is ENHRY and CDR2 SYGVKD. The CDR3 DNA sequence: TGTGCCATCAGTGCCAGTTCCGAAAAACTGTTTTTT. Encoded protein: CAISASSEKLFF.

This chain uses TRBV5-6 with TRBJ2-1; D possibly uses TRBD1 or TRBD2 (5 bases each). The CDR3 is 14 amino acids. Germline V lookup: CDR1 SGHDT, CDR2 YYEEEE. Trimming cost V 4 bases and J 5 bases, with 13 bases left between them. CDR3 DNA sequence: TGTGCCAGCAGCCGTGGGACCGCGAACAATGAGCAGTTCTTC. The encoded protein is CASSRGTANNEQFF.

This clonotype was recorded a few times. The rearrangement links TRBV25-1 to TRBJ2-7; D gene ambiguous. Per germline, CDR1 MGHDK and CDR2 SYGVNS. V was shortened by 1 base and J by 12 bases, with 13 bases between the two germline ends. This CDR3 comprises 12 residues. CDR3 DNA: TGTGCCAGCAGTGAATCCGTCGGGTCGCTGTACTTC. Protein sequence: CASSESVGSLYF.

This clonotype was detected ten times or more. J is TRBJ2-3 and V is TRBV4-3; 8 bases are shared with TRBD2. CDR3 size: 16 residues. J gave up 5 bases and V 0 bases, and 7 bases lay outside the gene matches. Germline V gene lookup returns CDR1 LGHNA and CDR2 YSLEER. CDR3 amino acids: CASSQDLTGGVDTQYF. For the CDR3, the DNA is TGCGCCAGCAGCCAAGATTTAACCGGGGGGGTAGATACGCAGTATTTT.

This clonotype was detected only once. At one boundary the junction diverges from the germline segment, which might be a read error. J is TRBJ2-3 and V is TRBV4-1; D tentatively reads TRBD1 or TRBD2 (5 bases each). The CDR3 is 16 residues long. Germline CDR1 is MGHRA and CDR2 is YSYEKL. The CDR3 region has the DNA TGCGCCAGCAGCCCGTGGGGGATGGCTAGCACAGATACGCACTATTTT. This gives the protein CASSPWGMASTDTHYF.

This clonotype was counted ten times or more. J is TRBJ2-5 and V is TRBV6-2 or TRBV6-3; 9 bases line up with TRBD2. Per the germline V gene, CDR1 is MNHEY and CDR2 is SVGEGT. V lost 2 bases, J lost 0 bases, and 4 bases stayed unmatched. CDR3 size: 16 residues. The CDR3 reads CASSYGLAGHQETQYF. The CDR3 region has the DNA TGTGCCAGCAGTTACGGCCTAGCGGGACACCAAGAGACCCAGTACTTC.

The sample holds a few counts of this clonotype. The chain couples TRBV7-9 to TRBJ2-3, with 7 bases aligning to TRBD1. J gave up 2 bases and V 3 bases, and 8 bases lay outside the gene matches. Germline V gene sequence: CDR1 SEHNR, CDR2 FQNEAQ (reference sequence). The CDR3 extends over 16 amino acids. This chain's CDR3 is CASSFITGETTDTQYF. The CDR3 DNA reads TGTGCCAGCAGCTTTATAACAGGGGAGACCACAGATACGCAGTATTTT.

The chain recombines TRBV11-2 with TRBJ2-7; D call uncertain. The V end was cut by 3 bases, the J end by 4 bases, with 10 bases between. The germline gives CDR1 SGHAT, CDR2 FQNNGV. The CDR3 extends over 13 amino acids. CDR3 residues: CASSFQHYYEQYF. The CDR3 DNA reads TGTGCCAGCAGCTTCCAGCATTATTACGAGCAGTACTTC.

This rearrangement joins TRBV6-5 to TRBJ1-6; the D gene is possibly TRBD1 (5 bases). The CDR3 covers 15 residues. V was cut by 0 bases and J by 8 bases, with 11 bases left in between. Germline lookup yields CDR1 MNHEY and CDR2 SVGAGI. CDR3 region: CASSYSGRVDSPLHF. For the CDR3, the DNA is TGTGCCAGCAGTTACTCAGGCAGGGTGGATTCACCCCTCCACTTT.

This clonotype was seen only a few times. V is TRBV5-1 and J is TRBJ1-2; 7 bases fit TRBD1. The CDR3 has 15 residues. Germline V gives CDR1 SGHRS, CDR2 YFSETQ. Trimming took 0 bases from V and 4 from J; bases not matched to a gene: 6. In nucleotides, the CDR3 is TGCGCCAGCAGCTTGGGGTCAGGGGGAGCCTATGGCTACACCTTC. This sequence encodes CASSLGSGGAYGYTF. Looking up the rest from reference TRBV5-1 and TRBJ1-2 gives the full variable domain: KAGVTQTPRYLIKTRGQQVTLSCSPISGHRSVSWYQQTPGQGLQFLFEYFSETQRNKGNFPGRFSGRQFSNSRSEMNVSTLELGDSALYLCASSLGSGGAYGYTFGSGTRLTVV.

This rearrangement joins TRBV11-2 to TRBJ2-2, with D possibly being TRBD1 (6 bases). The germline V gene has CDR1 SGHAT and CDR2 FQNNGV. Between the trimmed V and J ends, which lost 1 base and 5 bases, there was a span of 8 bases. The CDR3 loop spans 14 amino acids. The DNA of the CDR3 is TGTGCCAGCAGCTTAGCTACAGGGACCGGGGAGCTGTTTTTT. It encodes CASSLATGTGELFF.

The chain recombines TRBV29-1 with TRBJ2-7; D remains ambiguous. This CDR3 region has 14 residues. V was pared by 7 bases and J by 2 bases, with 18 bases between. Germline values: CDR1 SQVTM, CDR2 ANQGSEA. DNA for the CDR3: TGCAGCGCCGTACCTGATCGACGTCCCTACGAGCAGTACTTC. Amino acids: CSAVPDRRPYEQYF.

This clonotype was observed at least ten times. CDR3 bases: TGTGCCAGCAGACCTCCGGGCCCGTCCTACGAGCAGTACTTC. It is translated as CASRPPGPSYEQYF. The rearrangement uses TRBV12-3 or TRBV12-4 and TRBJ2-7; D unresolved. The CDR3 runs to 14 residues. Deletions cut 6 bases from V and 1 base from J, with 13 bases between.

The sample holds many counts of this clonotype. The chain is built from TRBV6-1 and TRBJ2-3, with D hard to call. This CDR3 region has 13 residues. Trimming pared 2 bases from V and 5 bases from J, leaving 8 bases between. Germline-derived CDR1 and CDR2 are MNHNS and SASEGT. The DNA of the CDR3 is TGTGCCAGCAGTGAATTTCGGAGAGATACGCAGTATTTT. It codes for CASSEFRRDTQYF.

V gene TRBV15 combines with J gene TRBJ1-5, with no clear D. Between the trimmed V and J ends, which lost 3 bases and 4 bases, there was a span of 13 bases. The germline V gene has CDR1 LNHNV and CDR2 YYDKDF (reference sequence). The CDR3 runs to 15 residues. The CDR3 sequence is CATSSQTSLNQPQHF. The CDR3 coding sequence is TGTGCCACCAGCAGCCAGACATCTTTAAATCAGCCCCAGCATTTT.

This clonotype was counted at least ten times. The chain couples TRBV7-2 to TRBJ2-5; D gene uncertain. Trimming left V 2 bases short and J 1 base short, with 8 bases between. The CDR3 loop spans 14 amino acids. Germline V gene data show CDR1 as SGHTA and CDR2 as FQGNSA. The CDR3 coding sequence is TGTGCCAGCAGCTTAAACAGTCCCCAAGAGACCCAGTACTTC. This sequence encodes CASSLNSPQETQYF.

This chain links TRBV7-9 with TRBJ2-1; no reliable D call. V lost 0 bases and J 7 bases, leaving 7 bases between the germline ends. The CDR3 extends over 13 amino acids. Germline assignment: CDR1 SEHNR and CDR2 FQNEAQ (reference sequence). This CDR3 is CASSLAWANEQFF. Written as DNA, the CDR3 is TGTGCCAGCAGCTTAGCCTGGGCTAATGAGCAGTTCTTC.

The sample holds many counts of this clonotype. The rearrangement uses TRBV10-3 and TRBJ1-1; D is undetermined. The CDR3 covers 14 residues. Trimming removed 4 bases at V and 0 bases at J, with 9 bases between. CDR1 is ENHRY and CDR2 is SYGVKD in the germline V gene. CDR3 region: CAISGRGMNTEAFF. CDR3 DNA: TGTGCCATCAGTGGGCGAGGGATGAACACTGAAGCTTTCTTT.

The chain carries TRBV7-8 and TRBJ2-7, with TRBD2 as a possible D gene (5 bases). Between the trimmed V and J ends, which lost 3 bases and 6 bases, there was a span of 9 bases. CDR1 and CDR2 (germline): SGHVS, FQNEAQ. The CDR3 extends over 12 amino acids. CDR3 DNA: TGTGCCAGCAGCTTCAAGAGCGGCGAGCAGTACTTC. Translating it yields CASSFKSGEQYF.